Below are 9 T cell receptor beta chains sequenced from a single sample in a study of technical replicates of blood from a handful of donors. Clones were read by immunoSEQ multiplex PCR, and TCRdb kept only the in-frame ones, dropping some. The sample has 80,000 to 95,000 clones; around 96% are singletons. The sequencing input was T cells isolated from PBMCs. The source is a human donor in good health.

The chain couples TRBV6-5 to TRBJ1-4, with D perhaps matching TRBD1 (5 bases). The CDR3 length is 15 residues. Germline V gene data show CDR1 as MNHEY and CDR2 as SVGAGI. V was pared by 3 bases and J by 3 bases, with 11 bases between. CDR3 nucleotides: TGTGCCAGCAGTTATTCAGGGAATCCTAATGAAAAACTGTTTTTT. Its translation: CASSYSGNPNEKLFF.

The chain recombines TRBV5-1 with TRBJ2-7, with 8 bases identical to TRBD2. Trimming took 4 bases from V and 4 from J; bases not matched to a gene: 7. The CDR3 extends over 14 amino acids. CDR1 SGHRS and CDR2 YFSETQ come from the germline V gene. The CDR3 here is CASSIAGFSYEQYF. The CDR3 DNA sequence: TGCGCCAGCAGCATAGCGGGATTTTCGTACGAGCAGTACTTC.

DNA of the CDR3: TGTGCCAGCAGTCTCCAGGATCAAGAGACCCAGTACTTC. Translated: CASSLQDQETQYF. The chain carries TRBV27 and TRBJ2-5; unclear D gene. The CDR3 covers 13 residues. The germline gives CDR1 MNHEY, CDR2 SMNVEV (reference sequence). V was clipped by 5 bases and J by 2 bases, with 9 bases between them.

The chain uses TRBV9 and TRBJ2-7; 10 nucleotides line up with TRBD2. This CDR3 region has 14 residues. CDR1 is SGDLS, CDR2 YYNGEE, per germline. J lost 3 bases, V lost 4 bases, and 4 bases had no gene match. Here the CDR3 reads CASSPGLANYEQYF. As DNA, the CDR3 is TGTGCCAGCAGCCCGGGACTAGCGAACTACGAGCAGTACTTC.

The chain combines TRBV5-8 with TRBJ1-5, with D tentatively TRBD1 (5 bases). Trimming shortened V by 2 bases and J by 6 bases, and 12 bases separated the two germline ends. This CDR3 has 14 amino acids. Germline-derived CDR1 and CDR2 are SGHTS and YDEGEE. CDR3 sequence (DNA): TGTGCCAGCAGCTTTCCGGGGGGAAGTCAGCCCCAGCATTTT. Amino acid sequence: CASSFPGGSQPQHF.

V is TRBV13 and J is TRBJ1-2; TRBD1 matches 12 bases. V was clipped by 3 bases and J by 7 bases; unmatched bases: 3. Germline CDR1 and CDR2: PRHDT and FYEKMQ (reference sequence). The CDR3 loop spans 14 amino acids. The CDR3 DNA follows: TGTGCCAGCAGCTTCGGGACAGGGGGCCTTGGCTACACCTTC. Its protein product is CASSFGTGGLGYTF.

The chain couples TRBV25-1 to TRBJ1-4; TRBD1 is a possible D gene (6 bases). This CDR3 region has 16 residues. Trimming removed 0 bases from V and 6 bases from J, with 14 bases in between. Germline V gene data show CDR1 as MGHDK and CDR2 as SYGVNS. Here the CDR3 reads CASSEYGGGGHEKLFF. CDR3 bases: TGTGCCAGCAGTGAATATGGGGGAGGGGGACATGAAAAACTGTTTTTT.

V usage is TRBV28 and J usage is TRBJ1-5, with D tentatively TRBD1 (6 bases). There are 15 residues in the CDR3. V was trimmed by 9 bases and J by 5 bases, leaving 20 bases between them. Looked up from germline, CDR1 is MDHEN and CDR2 is SYDVKM. The CDR3, as DNA: TGTGCCAGTCGAATAACAGGGTCGGCAGATCAGCCCCAGCATTTT. It yields the protein CASRITGSADQPQHF.

The chain joins TRBV6-1 to TRBJ1-1; D is uncertain. Germline CDR1 is MNHNS and CDR2 is SASEGT. V lost 8 bases to trimming and J lost 1 base, with 17 bases between them. The CDR3 extends over 15 amino acids. The CDR3 nucleotides are TGTGCCAGCCTGGTTGGCTGGGAGGCGAACACTGAAGCTTTCTTT. Translating gives CASLVGWEANTEAFF.